The rows below give T cell receptor beta chains drawn from one sample of a study of Graves' ophthalmopathy and Graves' hyperthyroidism. TCRdb itself ran the multiplex PCR reads through MiXCR, one entry per CDR3 protein. The sample has about 370,000 distinct CDR3 sequences, about a sixth seen once. The sample was peripheral blood. Receptor source: an adult woman with stable Graves' hyperthyroidism. The CDR3 runs from the conserved cysteine through the conserved F or W. The D gene is left open where the match is weak. Clone size is not always given. Where it is, it says once, few, many or a class for expanded clones.

d_call: TRBD1; clone_size: many; v_call: TRBV12-5; j_call: TRBJ1-5; cdr3_aa: CASGPGQGGQPQHF; cdr3_nt: TGTGCTAGTGGCCCCGGACAGGGTGGCCAGCCCCAGCATTTT
d_call: TRBD1; clone_size: many; v_call: TRBV29-1; j_call: TRBJ2-5; cdr3_aa: CSVEDLARGKTQYF; cdr3_nt: TGCAGCGTTGAAGATCTGGCCAGGGGGAAGACCCAGTACTTC
d_call: TRBD2; clone_size: NA; v_call: TRBV6-2/TRBV6-3; j_call: TRBJ2-7; cdr3_aa: CASSPGLAGGPYEQYF; cdr3_nt: TGTGCCAGCAGCCCGGGACTAGCGGGAGGGCCCTACGAGCAGTACTTC
d_call: TRBD1; clone_size: many; v_call: TRBV7-8; j_call: TRBJ2-7; cdr3_aa: CASSLSVRIGTGAPYEQYF; cdr3_nt: TGTGCCAGCAGCTTATCTGTACGTATAGGGACAGGGGCCCCCTACGAGCAGTACTTC
d_call: NA; clone_size: many; v_call: TRBV12-5; j_call: TRBJ2-7; cdr3_aa: CASGLGLRSYEQYF; cdr3_nt: TGTGCTAGTGGCTTGGGGCTCCGCTCCTACGAGCAGTACTTC
d_call: TRBD1; clone_size: many; v_call: TRBV4-3; j_call: TRBJ1-6; cdr3_aa: CASSQDLGTAYNSPLHF; cdr3_nt: TGCGCCAGCAGCCAAGACCTAGGGACAGCATATAATTCACCCCTCCACTTT
d_call: TRBD2; clone_size: many; v_call: TRBV13; j_call: TRBJ2-7; cdr3_aa: CASSRETSGTRSYEQYF; cdr3_nt: TGTGCCAGCAGCCGGGAGACTAGCGGGACCCGCTCCTACGAGCAGTACTTC
d_call: NA; clone_size: many; v_call: TRBV6-1; j_call: TRBJ1-1; cdr3_aa: CASSVGLRGEAFF; cdr3_nt: TGTGCCAGCAGTGTAGGCCTACGAGGTGAAGCTTTCTTT
d_call: TRBD1; clone_size: many; v_call: TRBV28; j_call: TRBJ2-5; cdr3_aa: CASSWGQGVTQYF; cdr3_nt: TGTGCCAGCAGTTGGGGACAGGGGGTGACCCAGTACTTC
d_call: NA; clone_size: many; v_call: TRBV20-1; j_call: TRBJ1-2; cdr3_aa: CSAQDRGYGYTF; cdr3_nt: TGCAGTGCCCAGGACAGAGGCTATGGCTACACCTTC
d_call: NA; clone_size: NA; v_call: TRBV28; j_call: TRBJ1-2; cdr3_aa: CASSYIPPGGHGYTF; cdr3_nt: TGTGCCAGCAGTTATATACCCCCGGGTGGCCATGGCTACACCTTC
d_call: NA; clone_size: NA; v_call: TRBV12-3/TRBV12-4; j_call: TRBJ1-2; cdr3_aa: CASSLEFYGYTF; cdr3_nt: TGTGCCAGCAGTTTAGAATTCTATGGCTACACCTTC
d_call: NA; clone_size: many; v_call: TRBV13; j_call: TRBJ2-5; cdr3_aa: CASSFVGGETQYF; cdr3_nt: TGTGCCAGCAGCTTCGTCGGTGGGGAGACCCAGTACTTC
d_call: NA; clone_size: NA; v_call: TRBV4-1; j_call: TRBJ2-7; cdr3_aa: CASSQSYGNEQYF; cdr3_nt: TGCGCCAGCAGCCAAAGCTACGGAAACGAGCAGTACTTC
d_call: NA; clone_size: many; v_call: TRBV12-3/TRBV12-4; j_call: TRBJ2-4; cdr3_aa: CASSPGRGPLAKNIQYF; cdr3_nt: TGTGCCAGCAGTCCGGGGCGGGGACCCCTAGCCAAAAACATTCAGTACTTC
d_call: NA; clone_size: NA; v_call: TRBV4-3; j_call: TRBJ2-7; cdr3_aa: CASSQDFGGPNEQYF; cdr3_nt: TGCGCCAGCAGCCAAGATTTTGGGGGGCCCAACGAGCAGTACTTC
d_call: TRBD1; clone_size: many; v_call: TRBV28; j_call: TRBJ1-2; cdr3_aa: CASSPSRTGSYGYTF; cdr3_nt: TGTGCCAGCAGTCCGTCGAGGACAGGGAGCTATGGCTACACCTTC
d_call: NA; clone_size: many; v_call: TRBV6-1; j_call: TRBJ2-7; cdr3_aa: CASSPIGGRYEQYF; cdr3_nt: TGTGCCAGCAGTCCGATCGGGGGGCGATACGAGCAGTACTTC
d_call: NA; clone_size: many; v_call: TRBV6-5; j_call: TRBJ2-2; cdr3_aa: CASSYSDSTGELFF; cdr3_nt: TGTGCCAGCAGTTACTCGGACAGCACCGGGGAGCTGTTTTTT
d_call: NA; clone_size: NA; v_call: TRBV6-4; j_call: TRBJ1-1; cdr3_aa: CASSDSRGMNTEAFF; cdr3_nt: TGTGCCAGCAGTGACTCGAGGGGCATGAACACTGAAGCTTTCTTT
d_call: NA; clone_size: many; v_call: TRBV6-1; j_call: TRBJ2-7; cdr3_aa: CASSALGPSNEQYF; cdr3_nt: TGTGCCAGCAGTGCTCTGGGACCCAGCAACGAGCAGTACTTC
d_call: TRBD1; clone_size: many; v_call: TRBV20-1; j_call: TRBJ1-5; cdr3_aa: CSAQTGSGDQPQHF; cdr3_nt: TGCAGTGCTCAGACAGGGTCGGGAGATCAGCCCCAGCATTTT
d_call: TRBD1; clone_size: many; v_call: TRBV28; j_call: TRBJ1-5; cdr3_aa: CASSVTGQVYSNQPQHF; cdr3_nt: TGTGCCAGCAGTGTAACGGGACAGGTATATAGCAATCAGCCCCAGCATTTT
d_call: NA; clone_size: NA; v_call: TRBV24-1; j_call: TRBJ2-2; cdr3_aa: CATSDLPSGTGELFF; cdr3_nt: TGTGCCACCAGTGATCTCCCCAGCGGCACCGGGGAGCTGTTTTTT
d_call: NA; clone_size: many; v_call: TRBV29-1; j_call: TRBJ2-7; cdr3_aa: CSVGSGNAYEQYF; cdr3_nt: TGCAGCGTTGGGAGCGGTAACGCCTACGAGCAGTACTTC
d_call: NA; clone_size: few; v_call: TRBV20-1; j_call: TRBJ2-7; cdr3_aa: CSAPGATSYEQYF; cdr3_nt: TGCAGTGCGCCCGGGGCTACCTCCTACGAGCAGTACTTC
d_call: NA; clone_size: many; v_call: TRBV7-3; j_call: TRBJ2-2; cdr3_aa: CASSYEGGSNTGELFF; cdr3_nt: TGTGCCAGCAGCTACGAAGGGGGATCGAACACCGGGGAGCTGTTTTTT
d_call: NA; clone_size: NA; v_call: TRBV2; j_call: TRBJ2-1; cdr3_aa: CASRNRYSSYNEQFF; cdr3_nt: TGTGCCAGCAGAAACAGGTATAGCTCCTACAATGAGCAGTTCTTC
d_call: NA; clone_size: many; v_call: TRBV30; j_call: TRBJ2-7; cdr3_aa: CAWSVVTEQYF; cdr3_nt: TGTGCCTGGAGTGTGGTGACAGAGCAGTACTTC
d_call: NA; clone_size: NA; v_call: TRBV9; j_call: TRBJ1-3; cdr3_aa: CASSARGVHGNTIYF; cdr3_nt: TGTGCCAGCAGCGCCCGCGGGGTGCACGGAAACACTATATATTTT
d_call: NA; clone_size: many; v_call: TRBV5-1; j_call: TRBJ2-7; cdr3_aa: CASSYRGRPYEQYF; cdr3_nt: TGCGCCAGCAGCTACCGCGGACGGCCCTACGAGCAGTACTTC
d_call: TRBD2; clone_size: many; v_call: TRBV20-1; j_call: TRBJ2-7; cdr3_aa: CSARGLAGGRALEQYF; cdr3_nt: TGCAGTGCTAGGGGACTAGCGGGAGGCCGAGCCCTCGAGCAGTACTTC
d_call: NA; clone_size: NA; v_call: TRBV28; j_call: TRBJ2-7; cdr3_aa: CASSPGDRGQSEYF; cdr3_nt: TGTGCCAGCAGTCCCGGGGACCGGGGGCAGTCGGAGTACTTC
d_call: NA; clone_size: many; v_call: TRBV9; j_call: TRBJ1-2; cdr3_aa: CASSARGGFGYTF; cdr3_nt: TGTGCCAGCAGCGCGAGGGGGGGCTTTGGCTACACCTTC
d_call: TRBD1; clone_size: NA; v_call: TRBV9; j_call: TRBJ2-6; cdr3_aa: CASSPRDRGLYGANVLTF; cdr3_nt: TGTGCCAGCAGCCCCCGAGACAGGGGGCTTTATGGGGCCAACGTCCTGACTTTC